Listed here are 15 T cell receptor beta chains from one sample, sequenced in a study of blood T cell repertoires in COVID-19. This table comes from immunoSEQ multiplex PCR, and its TCRdb copy is limited to in-frame clones, with some not included. The data contain about 54,000 clones, about four fifths of them singletons. Input material: peripheral blood. The receptors were sampled from a woman between 55 and 75 years old with acute or convalescent COVID-19.

The chain combines TRBV11-2 with TRBJ2-7, with D perhaps TRBD1 (6 bases). Germline V gene sequence: CDR1 SGHAT, CDR2 FQNNGV. The CDR3 totals 16 residues. Between the trimmed V and J ends, which lost 5 bases and 3 bases, there was a span of 20 bases. CDR3 region: CASSLLQGNPRYEQYF. CDR3 DNA: TGTGCCAGCAGCCTCCTACAGGGAAACCCCCGCTACGAGCAGTACTTC. Based on the CDR3 plus reference TRBV11-2 and TRBJ2-7, the full variable domain is EAGVAQSPRYKIIEKRQSVAFWCNPISGHATLYWYQQILGQGPKLLIQFQNNGVVDDSQLPKDRFSAERLKGVDSTLKIQPAKLEDSAVYLCASSLLQGNPRYEQYFGPGTRLTVT.

This sequence joins TRBV6-6 and TRBJ2-2, with D possibly matching TRBD1 (6 bases). V was pared by 7 bases and J by 7 bases, with 19 bases between. Germline CDR1 MNHNY, CDR2 SVGAGI (reference sequence). The CDR3 spans 15 residues. DNA for the CDR3: TGTGCCAGCAAAATGGATCGGCAGGGGCACGGGGAGCTGTTTTTT. It is translated as CASKMDRQGHGELFF.

V usage is TRBV10-3 and J usage is TRBJ2-7; D may be TRBD2 (7 bases). The CDR3 length is 12 residues. Germline lookup yields CDR1 ENHRY and CDR2 SYGVKD. With 11 bases removed from V and 1 base from J, the gap between germline ends came to 12 bases. CDR3 amino acids: CASKGGSYEQYF. For the CDR3, the DNA is TGTGCCTCCAAGGGGGGGTCCTACGAGCAGTACTTC.

The chain links TRBV4-1 to TRBJ2-7; 10 bases fit TRBD2. The V gene end was trimmed by 0 bases and the J gene end by 5 bases; junction bases not matched to a gene: 13. CDR3 size: 18 residues. Germline V CDR1 and CDR2: MGHRA, YSYEKL. DNA of the CDR3: TGCGCCAGCAGCCAAGAGATTTCTAGCGGGGGTTCATCGAACGAGCAGTACTTC. Its translation is CASSQEISSGGSSNEQYF.

This sequence joins TRBV4-1 and TRBJ2-2; D is unresolved. Germline loops: CDR1 MGHRA, CDR2 YSYEKL. The CDR3 is 14 residues long. Trimming took 1 base from V and 6 from J, leaving 9 bases between them. This CDR3 is CASSQVGGPGELFF. In DNA form, the CDR3 reads TGCGCCAGCAGCCAAGTTGGCGGCCCCGGGGAGCTGTTTTTT.

The V call is TRBV5-1, the J call TRBJ1-1; a possible D gene is TRBD1 (6 bases). Germline V gives CDR1 SGHRS, CDR2 YFSETQ. The length of the CDR3 is 13 residues. Trimming removed 6 bases at V and 4 bases at J, with 13 bases between. In DNA form, the CDR3 reads TGCGCCAGCATCCGACAGGATGGCACTGAAGCTTTCTTT. Translated, it gives CASIRQDGTEAFF.

The V call is TRBV28, the J call TRBJ2-7; 13 bases are a match to TRBD2. The CDR3 is made up of 16 amino acids. V lost 4 bases to trimming and J lost 4 bases; unmatched junction nucleotides: 7. In germline, CDR1 is MDHEN, CDR2 SYDVKM. CDR3 bases: TGTGCCAGCAGTTCCGAACTAGCGGGGGGGTTTTACGAGCAGTACTTC. This translates into CASSSELAGGFYEQYF.

There are a few counts of this clone. The chain links TRBV3-1 (or the pseudogene TRBV3-2) to TRBJ1-2; possible D gene TRBD1, 6 bases. V gave up 1 base and J gave up 2 bases, with 8 bases separating them. The CDR3 extends over 14 amino acids. Germline-derived CDR1 and CDR2 are LGHDT and YNNKEL (reference sequence). This CDR3 reads CASSQGTDNYGYTF. CDR3 in DNA: TGTGCCAGCAGCCAAGGGACAGACAACTATGGCTACACCTTC.

The chain joins TRBV5-1 to TRBJ1-3; 9 bases are a match to TRBD1. V was clipped by 2 bases and J by 0 bases; unmatched bases: 6. The CDR3 is 17 amino acids. Germline lookup yields CDR1 SGHRS and CDR2 YFSETQ. The CDR3 protein is CASSFGQGSASGNTIYF. The CDR3 DNA follows: TGCGCCAGCAGCTTCGGACAGGGGTCCGCCTCTGGAAACACCATATATTTT.

This clone was counted only a few times. The CDR3 here is CASRRIDSPNTEAFF. The CDR3 region has the DNA TGTGCCAGCAGACGTATAGACAGCCCGAACACTGAAGCTTTCTTT. The genes are TRBV2 and TRBJ1-1; D is perhaps TRBD1 (5 bases). The CDR3 has 15 residues. Trimming stripped 6 bases from V and 1 base from J, with 15 bases between. Germline assignment: CDR1 SNHLY and CDR2 FYNNEI. The variable domain in full, with the rest retrieved from reference TRBV2 and TRBJ1-1, is EPEVTQTPSHQVTQMGQEVILRCVPISNHLYFYWYRQILGQKVEFLVSFYNNEISEKSEIFDDQFSVERPDGSNFTLKIRSTKLEDSAMYFCASRRIDSPNTEAFFGQGTRLTVV.

The V gene is TRBV10-3, the J gene TRBJ1-2; 9 bases map to TRBD1. Germline loops: CDR1 ENHRY, CDR2 SYGVKD. The J segment lost 7 bases and the V segment lost 3 bases, leaving 9 bases of the junction unmatched. This CDR3 comprises 15 residues. In DNA form, the CDR3 reads TGTGCCATCAGTGATCAGAGGGACAGGGCCTTTGGCTACACCTTC. As protein: CAISDQRDRAFGYTF.

The V gene is TRBV7-2, the J gene TRBJ1-6; D not resolved. This CDR3 spans 14 amino acids. Germline V lookup: CDR1 SGHTA, CDR2 FQGNSA. Trimming cost V 4 bases and J 4 bases, with 8 bases left between them. CDR3: CASSSQKYNSPLHF. CDR3 bases: TGTGCCAGCAGCTCACAGAAGTATAATTCACCCCTCCACTTT.

The chain uses TRBV7-2 and TRBJ2-1, with 12 positions matching TRBD2. Trimming removed 2 bases from V and 6 bases from J; junction bases left unmatched: 2. Germline V gives CDR1 SGHTA, CDR2 FQGNSA. This CDR3 is 15 amino acids long. The chain's CDR3 is CASSLLAGGFNEQFF. CDR3 bases: TGTGCCAGCAGCTTACTAGCGGGAGGGTTCAATGAGCAGTTCTTC.

In its sample, this clone was seen once. The CDR3 region has the DNA TGTGCCTGGAAGGCAGGAACCGGCCAAGAGACCCAGTACTTC. Its protein product is CAWKAGTGQETQYF. This chain links TRBV30 with TRBJ2-5; D is unresolved. The CDR3 spans 14 residues. Germline values: CDR1 GTSNPN, CDR2 SVGIG (reference sequence). The ends were cut back, 4 bases at V and 1 base at J, with 13 bases in the middle.

The chain links TRBV5-5 to TRBJ2-1; D perhaps matches TRBD2 (5 bases). V lost 4 bases, J lost 5 bases, and 16 bases lay in between. The CDR3 sequence is 15 residues long. CDR1 is SGHKS and CDR2 is YYEKEE in the germline V gene (reference sequence). CDR3 residues: CASSRPAGIDNEQFF. CDR3 DNA sequence: TGTGCCAGCAGCCGCCCGGCGGGCATCGACAATGAGCAGTTCTTC.